This TCR beta chain was documented in a study of Ad26.COV2.S vaccination and SARS-CoV-2 variants. In the study overall: The authors gave Ad26.COV2.S intramuscularly, either once or twice 56 days apart.

V gave up 9 bases and J gave up 2 bases; unmatched junction bases: 8. Germline CDR1 and CDR2: SNHLY and FYNNEI. The CDR3 has 14 residues. Data came from immunoSEQ multiplex PCR; TCRdb stores just in-frame clones and leaves some out. Here the sample spans approximately 300,000 clones, 85% to 90% being singletons. Treatment in this sample: roughly 18 received Ad26.COV2.S at low or high dose, single or two shots; 5 received placebo; per-sample allocation not given. Sample collection was performed on day 63 after the first vaccine or placebo injection. The starting material was peripheral blood, obtained in a trial of Ad26.COV2.S vaccine versus placebo. This TCR derives from a person between 18 and 60 years old who received the Ad26.COV2.S COVID-19 vaccine or a placebo. The chain combines TRBV2 with TRBJ2-7; TRBD2 matches at 9 bases. CDR3 loop: CARAGLAGAYEQYF. DNA for the CDR3: TGTGCCAGAGCGGGGTTAGCGGGGGCCTACGAGCAGTACTTC.